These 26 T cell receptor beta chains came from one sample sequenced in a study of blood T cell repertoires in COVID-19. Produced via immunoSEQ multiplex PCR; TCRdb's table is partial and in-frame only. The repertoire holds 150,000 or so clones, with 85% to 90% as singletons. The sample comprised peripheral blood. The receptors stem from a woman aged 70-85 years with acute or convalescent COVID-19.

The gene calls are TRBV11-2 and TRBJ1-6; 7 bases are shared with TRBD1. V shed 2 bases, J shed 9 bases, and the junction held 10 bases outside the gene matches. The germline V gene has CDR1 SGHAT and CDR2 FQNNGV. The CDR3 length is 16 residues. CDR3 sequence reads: CASSLMSGQITSPLHF. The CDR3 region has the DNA TGTGCCAGCAGCTTAATGTCGGGACAGATTACTTCACCCCTCCACTTT.

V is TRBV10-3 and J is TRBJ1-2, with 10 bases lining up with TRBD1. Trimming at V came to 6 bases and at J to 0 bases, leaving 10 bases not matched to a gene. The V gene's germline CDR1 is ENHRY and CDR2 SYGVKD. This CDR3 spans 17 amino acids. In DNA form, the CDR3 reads TGTGCCATCAGACCACAGAGGGGACAGGGGACTAACTATGGCTACACCTTC. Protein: CAIRPQRGQGTNYGYTF.

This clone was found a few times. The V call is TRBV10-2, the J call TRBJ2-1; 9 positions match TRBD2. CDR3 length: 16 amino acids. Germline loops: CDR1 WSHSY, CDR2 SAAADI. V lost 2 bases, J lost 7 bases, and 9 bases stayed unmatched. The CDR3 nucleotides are TGCGCCAGCAGTGAGGGACTAGCGACCGGCTTGAATGAGCAGTTCTTC. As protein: CASSEGLATGLNEQFF.

This CDR3 reads CASSSSGGSYNEQFF. The DNA of the CDR3 is TGTGCCAGCAGCTCAAGCGGGGGATCCTACAATGAGCAGTTCTTC. The chain uses TRBV11-2 and TRBJ2-1; TRBD2 agrees at 8 bases. There are 15 residues in the CDR3. Germline V gene data show CDR1 as SGHAT and CDR2 as FQNNGV. With V trimmed by 4 bases and J by 1 base, 3 bases remained unmatched.

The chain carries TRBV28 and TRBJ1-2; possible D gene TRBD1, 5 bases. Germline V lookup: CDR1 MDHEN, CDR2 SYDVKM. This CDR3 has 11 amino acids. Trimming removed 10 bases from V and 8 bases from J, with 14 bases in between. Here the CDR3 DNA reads TGTGCCATCTCCACCAGGGTGGGCTACACCTTC. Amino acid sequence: CAISTRVGYTF.

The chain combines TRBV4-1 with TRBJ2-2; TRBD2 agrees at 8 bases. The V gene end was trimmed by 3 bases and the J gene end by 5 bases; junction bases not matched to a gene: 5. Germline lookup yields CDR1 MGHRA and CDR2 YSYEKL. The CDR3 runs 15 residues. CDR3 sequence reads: CASSHGTRVTGELFF. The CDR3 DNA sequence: TGCGCCAGCAGCCACGGGACTAGGGTTACCGGGGAGCTGTTTTTT.

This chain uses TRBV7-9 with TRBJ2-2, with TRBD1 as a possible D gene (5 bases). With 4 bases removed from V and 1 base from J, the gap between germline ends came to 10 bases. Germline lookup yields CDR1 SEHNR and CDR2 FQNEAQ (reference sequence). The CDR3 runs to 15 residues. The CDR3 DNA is TGTGCCAGCAGCTCACGGACACTGAACACCGGGGAGCTGTTTTTT. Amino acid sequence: CASSSRTLNTGELFF.

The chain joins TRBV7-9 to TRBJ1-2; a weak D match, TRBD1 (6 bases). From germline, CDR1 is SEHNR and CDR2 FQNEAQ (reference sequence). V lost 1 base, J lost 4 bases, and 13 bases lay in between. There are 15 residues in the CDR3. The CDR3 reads CASSLGDTDLYGYTF. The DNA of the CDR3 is TGTGCCAGCAGCTTAGGGGACACCGACCTCTATGGCTACACCTTC. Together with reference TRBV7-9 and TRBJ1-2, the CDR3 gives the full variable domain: DTGVSQNPRHKITKRGQNVTFRCDPISEHNRLYWYRQTLGQGPEFLTYFQNEAQLEKSRLLSDRFSAERPKGSFSTLEIQRTEQGDSAMYLCASSLGDTDLYGYTFGSGTRLTVV.

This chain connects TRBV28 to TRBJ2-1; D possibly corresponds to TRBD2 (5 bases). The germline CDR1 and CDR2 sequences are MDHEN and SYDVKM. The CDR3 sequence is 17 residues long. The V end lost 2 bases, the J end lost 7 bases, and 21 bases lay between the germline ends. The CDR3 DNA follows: TGTGCCAGCAGTTTAGTTCGAGGGCCCGCCCTTGAGAATGAGCAGTTCTTC. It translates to CASSLVRGPALENEQFF.

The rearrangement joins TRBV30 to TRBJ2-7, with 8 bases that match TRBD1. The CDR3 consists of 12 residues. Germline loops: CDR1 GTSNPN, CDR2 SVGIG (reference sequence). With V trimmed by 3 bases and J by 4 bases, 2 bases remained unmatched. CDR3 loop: CAWSRGQYEQYF. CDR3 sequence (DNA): TGTGCCTGGAGCAGGGGGCAATACGAGCAGTACTTC.

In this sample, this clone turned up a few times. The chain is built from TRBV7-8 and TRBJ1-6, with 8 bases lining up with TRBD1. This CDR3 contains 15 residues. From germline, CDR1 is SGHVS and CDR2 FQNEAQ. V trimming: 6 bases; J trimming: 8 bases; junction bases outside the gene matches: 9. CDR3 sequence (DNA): TGTGCCAGCAGGGAGACAGGGGTGCACGATTCACCCCTCCACTTT. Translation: CASRETGVHDSPLHF. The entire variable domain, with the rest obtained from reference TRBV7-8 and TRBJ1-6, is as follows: GAGVSQSPRYKVAKRGQDVALRCDPISGHVSLFWYQQALGQGPEFLTYFQNEAQLDKSGLPSDRFFAERPEGSVSTLKIQRTQQEDSAVYLCASRETGVHDSPLHFGNGTRLTVT.

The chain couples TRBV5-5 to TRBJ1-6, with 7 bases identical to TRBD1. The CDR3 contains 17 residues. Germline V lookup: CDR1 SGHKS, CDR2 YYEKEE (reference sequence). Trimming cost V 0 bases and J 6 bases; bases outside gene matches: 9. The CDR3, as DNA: TGTGCCAGCAGCTTGGAAACAGGGGCTGGGGGTAATTCACCCCTCCACTTT. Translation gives CASSLETGAGGNSPLHF.

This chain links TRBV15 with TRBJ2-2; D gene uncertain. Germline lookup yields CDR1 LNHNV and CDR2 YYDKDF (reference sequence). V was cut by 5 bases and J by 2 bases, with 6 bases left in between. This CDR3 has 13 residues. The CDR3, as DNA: TGTGCCACCAGCCCCGTAAACACCGGGGAGCTGTTTTTT. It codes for CATSPVNTGELFF.

DNA of the CDR3: TGTGCCAGCAGTGGCCGGGACTTCGCAACTAATGAAAAACTGTTTTTT. Protein: CASSGRDFATNEKLFF. V and J are TRBV6-2 or TRBV6-3 and TRBJ1-4, with D possibly being TRBD1 (5 bases). The CDR3 contains 16 residues. Germline values: CDR1 MNHEY, CDR2 SVGEGT. V lost 5 bases and J 0 bases, leaving 13 bases between the germline ends.

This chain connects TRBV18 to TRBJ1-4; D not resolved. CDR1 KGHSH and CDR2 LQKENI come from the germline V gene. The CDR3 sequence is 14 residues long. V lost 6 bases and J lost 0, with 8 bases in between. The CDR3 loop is CASSSTTTNEKLFF. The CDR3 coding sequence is TGTGCCAGCTCGTCTACTACAACTAATGAAAAACTGTTTTTT.

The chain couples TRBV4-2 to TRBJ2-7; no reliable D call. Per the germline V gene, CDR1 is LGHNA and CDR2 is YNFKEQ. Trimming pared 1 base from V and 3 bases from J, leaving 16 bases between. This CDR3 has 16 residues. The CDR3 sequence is CASSQGLSGGFYEQYF. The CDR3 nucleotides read TGTGCCAGCAGCCAAGGCCTCTCCGGTGGTTTCTACGAGCAGTACTTC.

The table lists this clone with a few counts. CDR3 sequence: CASSRDRGRNQPQHF. For the CDR3, the DNA is TGTGCCAGCAGTCGTGACAGGGGTAGAAATCAGCCCCAGCATTTT. This chain links TRBV28 with TRBJ1-5; TRBD1 agrees at 8 bases. The ends lost 5 bases at V and 4 bases at J; junction bases unmatched: 7. CDR1 is MDHEN and CDR2 is SYDVKM in the germline V gene. The CDR3 is 15 residues long.

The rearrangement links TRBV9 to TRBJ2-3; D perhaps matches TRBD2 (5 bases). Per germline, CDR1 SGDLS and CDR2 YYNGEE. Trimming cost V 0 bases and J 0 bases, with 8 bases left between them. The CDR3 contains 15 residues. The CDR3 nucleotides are TGTGCCAGCAGCGTAGTAGCGACGAGCACAGATACGCAGTATTTT. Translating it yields CASSVVATSTDTQYF.

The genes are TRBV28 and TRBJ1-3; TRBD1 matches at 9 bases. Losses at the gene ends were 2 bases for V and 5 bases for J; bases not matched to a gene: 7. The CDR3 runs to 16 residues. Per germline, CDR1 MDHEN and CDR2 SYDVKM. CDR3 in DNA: TGTGCCAGCAGTTTAGTTACCGGGACAGGGAGAAACACCATATATTTT. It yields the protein CASSLVTGTGRNTIYF.

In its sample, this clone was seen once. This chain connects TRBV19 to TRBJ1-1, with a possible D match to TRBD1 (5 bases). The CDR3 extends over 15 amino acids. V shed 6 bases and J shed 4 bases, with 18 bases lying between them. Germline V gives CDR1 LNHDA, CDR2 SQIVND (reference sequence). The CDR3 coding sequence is TGTGCCAGTAGCGATCCCGGCGGGACCCGCACTGAAGCTTTCTTT. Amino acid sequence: CASSDPGGTRTEAFF. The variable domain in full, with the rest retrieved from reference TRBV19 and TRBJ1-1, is DGGITQSPKYLFRKEGQNVTLSCEQNLNHDAMYWYRQDPGQGLRLIYYSQIVNDFQKGDIAEGYSVSREKKESFPLTVTSAQKNPTAFYLCASSDPGGTRTEAFFGQGTRLTVV.

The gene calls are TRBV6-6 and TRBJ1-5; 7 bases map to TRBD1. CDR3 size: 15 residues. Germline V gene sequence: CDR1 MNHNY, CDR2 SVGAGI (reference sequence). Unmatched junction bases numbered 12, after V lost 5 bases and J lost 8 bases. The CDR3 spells CASSVGQAGVKPQHF. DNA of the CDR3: TGTGCCAGCAGTGTAGGACAGGCCGGTGTGAAGCCCCAGCATTTT.

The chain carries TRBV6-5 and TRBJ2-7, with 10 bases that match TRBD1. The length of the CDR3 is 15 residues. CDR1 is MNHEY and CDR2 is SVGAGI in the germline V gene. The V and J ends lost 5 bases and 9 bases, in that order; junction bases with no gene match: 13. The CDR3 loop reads CASSPSGTGVLWQYF. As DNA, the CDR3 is TGTGCCAGCAGTCCCTCCGGGACAGGGGTTTTGTGGCAGTACTTC.

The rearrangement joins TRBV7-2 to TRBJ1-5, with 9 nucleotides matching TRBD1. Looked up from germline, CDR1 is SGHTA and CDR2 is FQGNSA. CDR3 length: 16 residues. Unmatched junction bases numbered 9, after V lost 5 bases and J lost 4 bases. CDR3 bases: TGTGCCAGCAGCATTAGTGGGGGGACAGGGAATCAGCCCCAGCATTTT. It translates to CASSISGGTGNQPQHF.

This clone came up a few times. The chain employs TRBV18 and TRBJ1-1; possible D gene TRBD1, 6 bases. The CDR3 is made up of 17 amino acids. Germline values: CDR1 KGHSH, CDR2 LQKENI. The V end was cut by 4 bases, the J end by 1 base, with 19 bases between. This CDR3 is CASSRSRGGGKNTEAFF. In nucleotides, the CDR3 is TGTGCCAGCTCACGCTCGAGGGGGGGAGGTAAGAACACTGAAGCTTTCTTT. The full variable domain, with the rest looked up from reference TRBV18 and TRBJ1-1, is NAGVMQNPRHLVRRRGQEARLRCSPMKGHSHVYWYRQLPEEGLKFMVYLQKENIIDESGMPKERFSAEFPKEGPSILRIQQVVRGDSAAYFCASSRSRGGGKNTEAFFGQGTRLTVV.

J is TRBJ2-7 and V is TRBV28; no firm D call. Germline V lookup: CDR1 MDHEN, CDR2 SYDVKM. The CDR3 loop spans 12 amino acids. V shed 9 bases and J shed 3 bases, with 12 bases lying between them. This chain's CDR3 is CASNSDRYEQYF. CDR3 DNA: TGTGCCAGTAATTCAGATCGCTACGAGCAGTACTTC.

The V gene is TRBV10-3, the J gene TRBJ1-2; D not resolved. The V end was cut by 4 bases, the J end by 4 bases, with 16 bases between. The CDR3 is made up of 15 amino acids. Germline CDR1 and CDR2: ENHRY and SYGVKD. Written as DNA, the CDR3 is TGTGCCATCAGTGGTAGCCGACTTATGGGCTATGGCTACACCTTC. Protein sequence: CAISGSRLMGYGYTF.